These T cell receptor beta chains were read from a single sample in a study of cytomegalovirus exposure and HLA in healthy donors. Data came from immunoSEQ multiplex PCR; TCRdb stores just in-frame clones and leaves some out. Found here are fewer than 200,000 clones, roughly 80% of them singletons; the top ten hold roughly 0.69%. Input material: PBMCs. The receptors derive from a woman younger than 35 in good health and CMV-seronegative. CDR3s include the opening cysteine and the closing phenylalanine or tryptophan. The D gene is left open where the match is weak. Clone size is shown for a subset of rows, as once, few, many or a class of expanded clone.

clone_size j_call v_call d_call cdr3_nt cdr3_aa
NA TRBJ1-4 TRBV11-3 NA TGTGCCAGCAGCTTACCAGGGTTGGAAAAACTGTTTTTT CASSLPGLEKLFF
NA TRBJ1-2 TRBV19 NA TGTGCCAGTAAACAGGCGGTCTATGGCTACACCTTC CASKQAVYGYTF
few TRBJ2-5 TRBV7-7 NA TGTGCTAGCAGTCGTAGCACCCAAGAGACCCAGTACTTC CASSRSTQETQYF
NA TRBJ1-4 TRBV18 NA TGTGCCAGCTCACCTAACAGGGCAACTAATGAAAAACTGTTTTTT CASSPNRATNEKLFF
NA TRBJ1-2 TRBV25-1 TRBD1 TGTGCCAGCAGCCGGGACAGCAACTATGGCTACACCTTC CASSRDSNYGYTF
few TRBJ2-5 TRBV18 TRBD2 TGTGCCAGCTCACCTCAGGGGACTAGCGGGCGGACCCAGTACTTC CASSPQGTSGRTQYF
NA TRBJ1-4 TRBV18 NA TGTGCCAGCTCCCGAGATAATGAAAAACTGTTTTTT CASSRDNEKLFF
NA TRBJ1-1 TRBV5-4 NA TGTGCCAGCAGCTTTGATGGAGGGCCCTCTGAAGCTTTCTTT CASSFDGGPSEAFF
NA TRBJ1-2 TRBV7-9 NA TGTGCCAGCAGCTTAGAGGGGGGGCCCTCCTATGGCTACACCTTC CASSLEGGPSYGYTF
NA TRBJ2-1 TRBV5-1 NA TGCGCCAGCAGCTTAAATAGTGGCTACAATGAGCAGTTCTTC CASSLNSGYNEQFF
once TRBJ2-3 TRBV2 TRBD2 TGTGCCAGCAGCGCCGGGACTAGCGGGAGGGATACGCAGTATTTT CASSAGTSGRDTQYF
few TRBJ2-1 TRBV4-3 TRBD2 TGCGCCAGCAGCCCCAGGGGGACTAGCGGGAGAAATGAGCAGTTCTTC CASSPRGTSGRNEQFF
NA TRBJ2-7 TRBV5-1 TRBD2 TGCGCCAGTAATACGGTGAGGGGAGGGTCCTACGAGCAGTACTTC CASNTVRGGSYEQYF
few TRBJ2-2 TRBV18 TRBD2 TGTGCCAGCTCATCACTATCGGCTGGGACTAGCGGGAGAAGCACCGGGGAGCTGTTTTTT CASSSLSAGTSGRSTGELFF
few TRBJ2-7 TRBV4-3 NA TGCGCCAGCAGCCAAGAATTAGCCTTCTACGAGCAGTACTTC CASSQELAFYEQYF
NA TRBJ1-1 TRBV4-1 TRBD1 TGCGCCAGCAGCCTCGCACCCGGGACAGGGTTAGCTGAAGCTTTCTTT CASSLAPGTGLAEAFF
NA TRBJ2-1 TRBV2 NA TGTGCCAGCAGTGTGGAGGGTGAGCAGTTCTTC CASSVEGEQFF
NA TRBJ1-5 TRBV2 NA TGTGCCAGCAGTGAGGGAGTGGGGATTCAGCCCCAGCATTTT CASSEGVGIQPQHF
NA TRBJ1-3 TRBV7-8 TRBD1 TGTGCCAGCAGCTTAGTACCAGGGGGCGCCGGAAACACCATATATTTT CASSLVPGGAGNTIYF
NA TRBJ2-2 TRBV2 NA TGTGCCAGCAGTGAATCGGGGTCCACCGGGGAGCTGTTTTTT CASSESGSTGELFF
NA TRBJ1-2 TRBV20-1 TRBD1 TGCAGTGCCCAGACAGGGAATGGCTACACCTTC CSAQTGNGYTF
NA TRBJ2-6 TRBV28 TRBD1 TGTGCCAGCAGGACCCACCTCGGGACAGGACCCCCTGGGGCCAACGTCCTGACTTTC CASRTHLGTGPPGANVLTF
NA TRBJ2-7 TRBV28 NA TGTGCCAGCGTAAGCGGATATACCTACGAGCAGTACTTC CASVSGYTYEQYF
NA TRBJ2-7 TRBV27 TRBD2 TGTGCCAGCAGCCAGGGAGGGCCAGTGTCCTACGAGCAGTACTTC CASSQGGPVSYEQYF
NA TRBJ2-3 TRBV6-1 NA TGTGCCAGCAGGCCCTCCTATTCGGGGGATACGCAGTATTTT CASRPSYSGDTQYF
NA TRBJ2-2 TRBV7-8 TRBD2 TGTGCCAGCAGCTTGGGGACTAGCGGTATTAACACCGGGGAGCTGTTTTTT CASSLGTSGINTGELFF
once TRBJ2-2 TRBV2 NA TGTGCCATCCTCAGGATGGGGCGAGCCGGGGAGCTGTTTTTT CAILRMGRAGELFF
NA TRBJ2-7 TRBV7-2 NA TGTGCCAGCAGCTTAGTGGGGGGGCCCGGGAACGAGCAGTACTTC CASSLVGGPGNEQYF
medium-sized TRBJ2-5 TRBV6-6 NA TGTGCCAGCGCTTCTAAAGAGACCCAGTACTTC CASASKETQYF
NA TRBJ2-7 TRBV4-2 NA TGTGCCAGCAGCCAAGACGCGTCAGGTCTCTCCTACGAGCAGTACTTC CASSQDASGLSYEQYF
NA TRBJ2-7 TRBV7-8 TRBD1 TGTGCCAGCAGCTCCGACAGGGGGCGCGAGCAGTACTTC CASSSDRGREQYF
NA TRBJ2-3 TRBV7-9 TRBD2 TGTGCCAGCAGCCCCAAACTCTCCGGACTAGCGGGAGAAACAGATACGCAGTATTTT CASSPKLSGLAGETDTQYF
NA TRBJ2-5 TRBV28 NA TGTGCCAGCAGTGAACCTACAGGGCCGATGGAGACCCAGTACTTC CASSEPTGPMETQYF
NA TRBJ1-5 TRBV19 NA TGTGCCAGTAGACCGACAGGACAAAGTCAGCCCCAGCATTTT CASRPTGQSQPQHF
NA TRBJ2-2 TRBV10-2 NA TGCGCCAGCAGTGAGAGGTCCCGGGGGACCGGGGAGCTGTTTTTT CASSERSRGTGELFF
NA TRBJ2-5 TRBV18 NA TGTGCCAGCTCACCACCGGCTAGCTCAGAGACCCAGTACTTC CASSPPASSETQYF
NA TRBJ2-7 TRBV10-3 TRBD1 TGTGCCATCAGTTCCGGGACAGGGAACTACGAGCAGTACTTC CAISSGTGNYEQYF
NA TRBJ2-1 TRBV9 TRBD2 TGTGCCAGCAGCGTAGAGCGGACTAGCGGAGTCTCCTACAATGAGCAGTTCTTC CASSVERTSGVSYNEQFF
NA TRBJ1-1 TRBV28 TRBD1 TGTGCCAGCAGTGTGACAGGGGCGATAACTGAAGCTTTCTTT CASSVTGAITEAFF
NA TRBJ1-2 TRBV2 TRBD1 TGTGCCAGCAGTAGGACAGGGATTAACTATGGCTACACCTTC CASSRTGINYGYTF
NA TRBJ1-4 TRBV19 TRBD1 TGTGCCAGTAGCATGACAGGGGGCAATGAAAAACTGTTTTTT CASSMTGGNEKLFF
NA TRBJ2-5 TRBV6-5 TRBD1 TGTGCCAGCAGTTACTCTGACAGGGCCCGGACCCAGTACTTC CASSYSDRARTQYF
once TRBJ1-2 TRBV12-5 TRBD1 TGTGCTAGTGGTTTGGTTCTAGGACAGGGTGTAGTGGGCTACACCTTC CASGLVLGQGVVGYTF
NA TRBJ2-7 TRBV27 TRBD1 TGTGCCAGCAGGAAACCGGGACAGGGGTGGCCCTACGAGCAGTACTTC CASRKPGQGWPYEQYF